This T cell receptor (beta chain) was recorded in a study of blood T cell repertoires in COVID-19. About the study: The United States, Italy and Spain were the sources of the acute and convalescent COVID-19 samples. Sample material is recorded as cDNA or gDNA derived from T cells, B-cell-depleted T cells, or PBMCs.

Original processing notes: How many nucleated cells were present was estimated from reference gene primer amplification. Clones were read by immunoSEQ multiplex PCR, and TCRdb kept only the in-frame ones, dropping some. D and trimming were read from the DNA, whereas the V and J calls and clone size are those reported in that table. The sample lists 150,000 to 200,000 clones, 88% seen once, with about 4.5% in the top ten. The source is a human donor in a cohort sampled during active COVID-19. The material sequenced was peripheral blood.

This CDR3 is CASSLGAGSEKLFF. CDR3 sequence (DNA): TGTGCCAGCAGCTTAGGAGCGGGTTCCGAAAAACTGTTTTTT. The chain uses TRBV11-2 and TRBJ1-4, with unresolved D. The CDR3 is made up of 14 amino acids. V was clipped by 1 base and J by 8 bases, with 11 bases between them. The V gene's germline CDR1 is SGHAT and CDR2 FQNNGV.